This T cell receptor beta chain was captured in a study of cytomegalovirus exposure and HLA in healthy donors. Study background: From donors who were HLA-typed, an early data release held 65 million to 85 million unique TCRs.

Healthy bone marrow donors formed the donor group. Comment on this clone: Its antigen is still unknown.

The CDR3 totals 18 residues. Germline CDR1 and CDR2: SNHLY and FYNNEI. Trimming at V came to 6 bases and at J to 2 bases, leaving 12 bases not matched to a gene. Researchers ran the PCR with 60 Vbeta and 13 Jbeta primers. Only in-frame clones appear in the TCRdb table, and some are missing; sequencing was by immunoSEQ multiplex PCR. The table includes 140,000 or so clones, 78% detected once. Findings of the study overall: According to an earlier analysis, most TCR beta V segments yielded productive rearrangements about 87% or about 30% of the time.

The rearrangement uses TRBV2 and TRBJ2-7, with 14 nucleotides matching TRBD2. The sequence was collected from a female donor in good health and CMV-seronegative. The specimen sequenced was PBMCs. The CDR3 is CASRSGTSGRIETYEQYF. As DNA, the CDR3 is TGTGCCAGCAGATCCGGGACTAGCGGGAGAATCGAAACCTACGAGCAGTACTTC.